This T cell receptor (beta chain) was recorded in a study of graft-versus-host responses after intestinal transplantation. TCRdb keeps only in-frame clones here, not all; method: immunoSEQ multiplex PCR. The sample lists 11,000 to 15,000 clones; around 94% were seen once. This CDR3 is built from 16 residues. Trimming left V 6 bases short and J 4 bases short, with 21 bases between. CDR1 MDHEN and CDR2 SYDVKM come from the germline V gene. The sequencing here drew on PBMCs, taken 9 days after transplant. J is TRBJ1-2 and V is TRBV28; D is unclear. This TCR came from a human patient who received an intestinal transplant, so some T cells may come from the graft donor. The CDR3: CASSRRMGAATYGYTF. In DNA form, the CDR3 reads TGTGCCAGCAGCCGTCGTATGGGTGCCGCGACCTATGGCTACACCTTC.